This TCR beta chain was found in a study of tumor-infiltrating lymphocytes in primary liver carcinoma. Constant-region priming of 500 to 550 ng total RNA yielded TCR beta cDNA. Nested multiplex PCR, run for three rounds with slightly modified ARM-PCR, yielded TCR beta libraries. Running 10 cycles apiece, the first two PCR rounds relied on TRBV1-TRBV30 forward primers together with a C-beta reverse primer. TCRdb recomputed calls from the multiplex PCR reads with MiXCR, one row per CDR3 protein. The table has 37,000 or so distinct CDR3 sequences, roughly 75% seen once; the top ten hold around 40%. About this clonotype: At one end the junction does not follow the germline gene, possibly because of a read error.

From 20-30 mg of unsorted bulk tissue, DNA and RNA were co-extracted together. Patients' primary liver carcinoma was surgically resected. Germline V gene sequence: CDR1 SGHKS, CDR2 YYEKEE (reference sequence). CDR3 size: 15 residues. The sequenced sample consisted of tumor-adjacent normal liver tissue. The chain recombines TRBV5-5 with TRBJ2-3, with 9 positions matching TRBD1. This clonotype was obtained from a man aged 40-50 years with primary liver carcinoma and hepatitis B virus infection. The CDR3 loop reads CASSPEDRGAHTQYF. In DNA, the CDR3 is TGTGCCAGCAGTCCGGAGGACAGGGGAGCACATACGCAGTACTTT.